These 24 T cell receptor beta chains share one sample of origin, sequenced in a study of cytomegalovirus exposure and HLA in healthy donors. TCRdb's copy holds only in-frame clones and misses some; the assay was immunoSEQ multiplex PCR. The data hold under 200,000 clones, with about 90% observed a single time. Sequenced sample: PBMCs. These receptors all come from a woman between 18 and 29 years old in good health and CMV-seropositive.

The rearrangement links TRBV6-1 to TRBJ1-2; D call uncertain. Germline-derived CDR1 and CDR2 are MNHNS and SASEGT. Trimming stripped 5 bases from V and 5 bases from J, with 12 bases between. This CDR3 is built from 13 residues. The CDR3: CASSLSPLYGYTF. CDR3 DNA sequence: TGTGCCAGCAGTCTAAGCCCCCTTTATGGCTACACCTTC.

CDR3 loop: CAWSDPPGDLNYGYTF. DNA for the CDR3: TGTGCCTGGAGTGATCCCCCGGGGGACCTTAACTATGGCTACACCTTC. V usage is TRBV30 and J usage is TRBJ1-2; D possibly corresponds to TRBD1 (5 bases). Trimming pared 1 base from V and 1 base from J, leaving 16 bases between. This CDR3 is built from 16 residues. Per germline, CDR1 GTSNPN and CDR2 SVGIG (reference sequence).

The CDR3 DNA sequence: TGTGCCAGCAGCTTGTTTGGGCCGTTAGGGAGAGACGGCTACACCTTC. Amino acid sequence: CASSLFGPLGRDGYTF. The chain combines TRBV5-6 with TRBJ1-2; no definite D call. V shed 1 base and J shed 8 bases, with 21 bases lying between them. Germline assignment: CDR1 SGHDT and CDR2 YYEEEE. CDR3 length equals 16 residues.

The J gene is TRBJ1-4, the V gene TRBV25-1; TRBD1 might be the D (6 bases). Germline assignment: CDR1 MGHDK and CDR2 SYGVNS. The CDR3 totals 13 residues. Trimming took 6 bases from V and 5 from J, leaving 10 bases between them. The CDR3 DNA reads as TGTGCCAGCAGACAGGGCTTCAATGAAAAACTGTTTTTT. This encodes CASRQGFNEKLFF.

The chain carries TRBV7-9 and TRBJ2-3, with D perhaps matching TRBD2 (7 bases). V lost 0 bases to trimming and J lost 2 bases, with 15 bases between them. Germline CDR1 is SEHNR and CDR2 is FQNEAQ (reference sequence). CDR3 length equals 17 residues. DNA of the CDR3: TGTGCCAGCAGCTTAGCTTTGAGGGGGGGCTCCACAGATACGCAGTATTTT. This encodes CASSLALRGGSTDTQYF.

V gene TRBV4-1 combines with J gene TRBJ1-1; TRBD1 might be the D (6 bases). Germline lookup yields CDR1 MGHRA and CDR2 YSYEKL. CDR3 length: 14 residues. Trimming shortened V by 8 bases and J by 0 bases, and 13 bases separated the two germline ends. Here the CDR3 DNA reads TGCGCCAGCGCGGGAGGGGGGATGAACACTGAAGCTTTCTTT. Protein sequence: CASAGGGMNTEAFF.

The chain joins TRBV19 to TRBJ2-5, with D perhaps matching TRBD2 (6 bases). The germline V and J ends were trimmed by 9 bases and 2 bases, with 19 bases remaining between them. The CDR3 runs to 15 residues. Germline-derived CDR1 and CDR2 are LNHDA and SQIVND (reference sequence). For the CDR3, the DNA is TGTGCCAGCCAACAGGCCCCGGGACTGCAAGAGACCCAGTACTTC. Its translation is CASQQAPGLQETQYF.

The rearrangement uses TRBV11-2 and TRBJ2-1; 8 nucleotides line up with TRBD1. V trimming: 5 bases; J trimming: 8 bases; junction bases outside the gene matches: 8. CDR1 and CDR2 (germline): SGHAT, FQNNGV. This CDR3 region has 14 residues. The CDR3 DNA sequence: TGTGCCAGCAGCGCACAGCTACAGGGGGATGAGCAGTTCTTC. It yields the protein CASSAQLQGDEQFF.

J is TRBJ1-5 and V is TRBV27; 7 nucleotides line up with TRBD1. The J segment lost 3 bases and the V segment lost 5 bases, leaving 4 bases of the junction unmatched. This CDR3 has 14 residues. Germline V gives CDR1 MNHEY, CDR2 SMNVEV (reference sequence). In nucleotides, the CDR3 is TGTGCCAGCAGTGACAGGGCAATCAATCAGCCCCAGCATTTT. It yields the protein CASSDRAINQPQHF.

The rearrangement uses TRBV23-1 and TRBJ2-5; a weak D match, TRBD1 (5 bases). TRBV23-1 is marked as an open reading frame, function uncertain. The CDR3 is 13 amino acids. The V end was cut by 4 bases, the J end by 6 bases, with 12 bases between. CDR3 sequence: CASSRPGLKTQYF. In nucleotides, the CDR3 is TGCGCCAGCAGTCGCCCAGGGTTGAAGACCCAGTACTTC.

This clone was seen more than once but under ten times. V and J are TRBV5-4 and TRBJ1-1; D perhaps matches TRBD1 (5 bases). Looked up from germline, CDR1 is SGHNT and CDR2 is YYREEE (reference sequence). This CDR3 comprises 14 residues. V dropped 5 bases and J dropped 0 bases, with 11 bases sitting between them. This chain's CDR3 is CASRTTGVNTEAFF. The CDR3 nucleotides are TGTGCCAGCAGGACGACGGGGGTGAACACTGAAGCTTTCTTT.

The chain recombines TRBV27 with TRBJ2-2, with 7 bases aligning to TRBD1. The CDR3 runs to 16 residues. With V trimmed by 3 bases and J by 6 bases, 10 bases remained unmatched. CDR1 is MNHEY, CDR2 SMNVEV, per germline (reference sequence). CDR3 sequence: CASSFLISGGAGELFF. The CDR3 DNA is TGTGCCAGCAGTTTCTTGATATCAGGGGGAGCCGGGGAGCTGTTTTTT.

This chain connects TRBV29-1 to TRBJ2-1, with TRBD2 matching over 9 bases. The germline gives CDR1 SQVTM, CDR2 ANQGSEA. The J segment lost 2 bases and the V segment lost 3 bases, leaving 11 bases of the junction unmatched. This CDR3 has 17 amino acids. CDR3 protein: CSVDGIASGTPYNEQFF. The CDR3 nucleotides read TGCAGCGTTGACGGTATAGCTAGCGGGACCCCCTACAATGAGCAGTTCTTC.

The V call is TRBV5-1, the J call TRBJ1-1, with 8 bases matching TRBD1. CDR3 length equals 15 residues. The V gene end was trimmed by 1 base and the J gene end by 3 bases; junction bases not matched to a gene: 5. CDR1 SGHRS and CDR2 YFSETQ come from the germline V gene. The CDR3 DNA sequence: TGCGCCAGCAGCTTGTTGCAGGGGGCGGACACTGAAGCTTTCTTT. Protein product: CASSLLQGADTEAFF.

The CDR3 here is CASSRTRGIYGYTF. CDR3 DNA sequence: TGTGCCAGCAGTCGCACGCGGGGCATCTATGGCTACACCTTC. This chain joins TRBV6-1 and TRBJ1-2; D is possibly TRBD1 (5 bases). The germline V gene has CDR1 MNHNS and CDR2 SASEGT. This CDR3 contains 14 residues. V gave up 5 bases and J gave up 4 bases, with 14 bases separating them.

This chain uses TRBV18 with TRBJ2-6; D ambiguous. Germline CDR1 is KGHSH and CDR2 is LQKENI. The CDR3 has 16 residues. V was trimmed by 1 base and J by 0 bases, leaving 7 bases between them. The CDR3 bases are TGTGCCAGCTCACCACTTACATCCTCTGGGGCCAACGTCCTGACTTTC. Its protein product is CASSPLTSSGANVLTF. The full variable domain, its missing parts supplied by reference TRBV18 and TRBJ2-6, is NAGVMQNPRHLVRRRGQEARLRCSPMKGHSHVYWYRQLPEEGLKFMVYLQKENIIDESGMPKERFSAEFPKEGPSILRIQQVVRGDSAAYFCASSPLTSSGANVLTFGAGSRLTVL.

This chain uses TRBV5-1 with TRBJ1-6; TRBD1 agrees at 7 bases. The CDR3 runs to 16 residues. In germline, CDR1 is SGHRS, CDR2 YFSETQ. Trimming took 4 bases from V and 7 from J; bases not matched to a gene: 11. The DNA of the CDR3 is TGCGCCAGCAGCCTGCCTCGGCAGGGGGTAAATTCACCCCTCCACTTT. Residues: CASSLPRQGVNSPLHF. The whole variable domain, remainder taken from reference TRBV5-1 and TRBJ1-6, is KAGVTQTPRYLIKTRGQQVTLSCSPISGHRSVSWYQQTPGQGLQFLFEYFSETQRNKGNFPGRFSGRQFSNSRSEMNVSTLELGDSALYLCASSLPRQGVNSPLHFGNGTRLTVT.

This chain uses TRBV5-1 with TRBJ1-2, with a weak D call TRBD1 (6 bases). Germline-derived CDR1 and CDR2 are SGHRS and YFSETQ. This CDR3 has 13 amino acids. V lost 0 bases, J lost 8 bases, and 11 bases lay in between. The CDR3: CASSLVGGRGYTF. CDR3 sequence (DNA): TGCGCCAGCAGCTTGGTAGGGGGTAGGGGCTACACCTTC.

J is TRBJ2-5 and V is TRBV2, with 8 nucleotides matching TRBD2. After removal of 2 bases from V and 0 bases from J, the junction contained 11 bases not matched to a gene. Germline V gene sequence: CDR1 SNHLY, CDR2 FYNNEI. The CDR3 length is 18 residues. CDR3 bases: TGTGCCAGCAGTGAATCCATCAGGGCGGGGGGCAACCAAGAGACCCAGTACTTC. Translation gives CASSESIRAGGNQETQYF.

This clone came up a few times. The chain employs TRBV15 and TRBJ2-7; perhaps TRBD1 as D (7 bases). The CDR3 contains 16 residues. Germline lookup yields CDR1 LNHNV and CDR2 YYDKDF (reference sequence). Between the trimmed V and J ends, which lost 2 bases and 5 bases, there was a span of 19 bases. The chain's CDR3 is CATSRPQGGSRDEQYF. The CDR3 region has the DNA TGTGCCACCAGCAGACCCCAGGGGGGCTCTCGAGACGAGCAGTACTTC.

The J gene is TRBJ2-7, the V gene TRBV5-4; possible D gene TRBD1, 7 bases. V was cut by 5 bases and J by 3 bases, with 21 bases left in between. The CDR3 contains 16 residues. Germline-derived CDR1 and CDR2 are SGHNT and YYREEE (reference sequence). The CDR3 DNA reads TGTGCCAGCAGGGGCGGGGCGGCAGGGGGAGGCTACGAGCAGTACTTC. The encoded protein is CASRGGAAGGGYEQYF.

J is TRBJ2-3 and V is TRBV20-1; D may be TRBD2 (5 bases). The germline CDR1 and CDR2 sequences are DFQATT and SNEGSKA (reference sequence). The CDR3 sequence is 11 residues long. The CDR3 bases are TGCAGCGCAAGGCGGGCAGATACGCAGTATTTT. It translates to CSARRADTQYF.

The chain carries TRBV5-1 and TRBJ1-2; D may be TRBD1 (5 bases). Per the germline V gene, CDR1 is SGHRS and CDR2 is YFSETQ. The CDR3 is made up of 12 amino acids. The ends were cut back, 8 bases at V and 0 bases at J, with 8 bases in the middle. The CDR3 region has the DNA TGCGCCAGTTCACAGGCTAACTATGGCTACACCTTC. Its translation is CASSQANYGYTF.

This clone appeared a single time. V and J are TRBV10-1 and TRBJ1-6, with D hard to call. This CDR3 region has 14 residues. In germline, CDR1 is WNHNN, CDR2 SYGVQD (reference sequence). The V gene lost 0 bases and the J gene lost 7 bases, with 7 bases spanning the gap. The chain's CDR3 is CASSESMRNSPLHF. The CDR3 DNA reads as TGCGCCAGCAGTGAGTCGATGCGGAATTCACCCCTCCACTTT.